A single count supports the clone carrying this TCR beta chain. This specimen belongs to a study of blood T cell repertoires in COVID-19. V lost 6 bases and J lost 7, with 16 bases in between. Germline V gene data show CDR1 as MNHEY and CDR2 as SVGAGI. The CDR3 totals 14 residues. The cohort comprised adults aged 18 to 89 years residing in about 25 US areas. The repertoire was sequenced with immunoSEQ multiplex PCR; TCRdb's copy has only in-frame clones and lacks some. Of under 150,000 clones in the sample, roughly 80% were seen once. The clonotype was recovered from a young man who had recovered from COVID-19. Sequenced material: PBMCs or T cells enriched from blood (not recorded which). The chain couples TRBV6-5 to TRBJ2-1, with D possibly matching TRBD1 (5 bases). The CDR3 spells CASSSPDMVNEQFF. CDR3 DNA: TGTGCCAGCAGCTCGCCGGACATGGTGAATGAGCAGTTCTTC.